The rows below give T cell receptor beta chains drawn from one sample of a study of lymphopenia after photon versus proton radiotherapy. Generated by immunoSEQ multiplex PCR, the TCRdb table keeps only in-frame clones and is missing some. The data show some 64,000 clones, with roughly 87% seen just once and around 13% held by the top ten. The sample was peripheral blood, taken from a patient treated with proton-based radiotherapy. These receptor sequences come from a man older than 75 with esophageal cancer. Both conserved end residues are part of each CDR3. A D gene is named only where the DNA matches it firmly. Not every row has a clone size; where given, it reads once, few, many or a size class.

>NA|NA|TRBJ1-2|TRBV2
TGTGCCAGCAGTGAAACGTGGAAACCCAACTATGGCTACACCTTC
CASSETWKPNYGYTF
>NA|NA|TRBJ2-1|TRBV27
TGTGCCAGCAGACCGTCCCTAAATGAGCAGTTCTTC
CASRPSLNEQFF
>NA|NA|TRBJ2-7|TRBV18
TGTGCCAGCTCACCTCGCGGAACAGGCCACTTCTACGAGCAGTACTTC
CASSPRGTGHFYEQYF
>NA|TRBD1|TRBJ2-7|TRBV7-2
TGTGCCAGCAGATTGCACCCGGGACAGCACTCCTACGAGCAGTACTTC
CASRLHPGQHSYEQYF
>NA|NA|TRBJ1-1|TRBV27
TGTGCCAGCAGTCCCGCAACCAACACTGAAGCTTTCTTT
CASSPATNTEAFF
>NA|TRBD2|TRBJ2-5|TRBV7-2
TGTGCCAGCAGCTTATATTGGACTAGCGTGCAAGAGACCCAGTACTTC
CASSLYWTSVQETQYF
>NA|TRBD2|TRBJ2-7|TRBV2
TGTGCCGGGGGAGGAGCGGGAGGGTCCCAAACCTACGAGCAGTACTTC
CAGGGAGGSQTYEQYF
>NA|TRBD1|TRBJ1-2|TRBV6-1
TGTGCCAGCAGATGGGACAGGGCCTATGGCTACACCTTC
CASRWDRAYGYTF
>NA|TRBD2|TRBJ2-1|TRBV19
TGTGCCAGTAGTATCCGACGACTAGCCTTGGGAGGAGATGAGCAGTTCTTC
CASSIRRLALGGDEQFF
>NA|TRBD2|TRBJ2-5|TRBV5-1
TGCGCCAGCAGCCCGGGACTAGCGGGGGCGACCCAGTACTTC
CASSPGLAGATQYF
>NA|TRBD1|TRBJ1-1|TRBV30
TGTGCCTGGAGCAGGGGGAGTGGGAGCACTGAAGCTTTCTTT
CAWSRGSGSTEAFF
>NA|NA|TRBJ2-1|TRBV2
TGTGCCAGCAGTGTGGGGCGTGATTACAATGAGCAGTTCTTC
CASSVGRDYNEQFF
>NA|TRBD2|TRBJ2-7|TRBV2
TGTGCCAGCAGTGTACTAGCGGGAGGTGCCTACGAGCAGTACTTC
CASSVLAGGAYEQYF
>NA|NA|TRBJ2-4|TRBV10-3
TGTGCCATCAGTGAGGCAGGGGGGGACATTCAGTACTTC
CAISEAGGDIQYF
>NA|NA|TRBJ2-5|TRBV11-2
TGTGCCAGCAGCTTCTTCGGATTTACTGGGGAGACCCAGTACTTC
CASSFFGFTGETQYF
>NA|NA|TRBJ2-3|TRBV11-3
TGTGCCAGCAGCTTAGGAGCCCCGAGAGGGTATACGCAGTATTTT
CASSLGAPRGYTQYF
>NA|TRBD1|TRBJ2-7|TRBV5-6
TGTGCCAGCAGCCACCCTGCGGGACAGGGGGTCTACGAGCAGTACTTC
CASSHPAGQGVYEQYF
>NA|TRBD1|TRBJ1-2|TRBV18
TGTGCCAGCTCACCCCGCTCGACAGGGAGTGGATACGCATATGGCTACACCTTC
CASSPRSTGSGYAYGYTF
>NA|TRBD2|TRBJ2-7|TRBV9
TGTGCCAGCAGCCAGCGCGGGACTAGCTATAACTACGAGCAGTACTTC
CASSQRGTSYNYEQYF
>few|NA|TRBJ1-3|TRBV6-1
TGTGCCAGCACTCCCAGGGAGGACACCATATATTTT
CASTPREDTIYF
>NA|TRBD1|TRBJ1-2|TRBV4-3
TGCGCCAGCAGCCACCTTTTGGGACAGGGTTTTCTCTATGGCTACACCTTC
CASSHLLGQGFLYGYTF
>NA|TRBD1|TRBJ1-2|TRBV30
TGTGCCTGGGAACCGGGACAGGGGGCGGGCTACACCTTC
CAWEPGQGAGYTF
>NA|TRBD1|TRBJ2-1|TRBV5-1
TGCGCCAGCAGCCTCATATCGGGACAGAGGGGAAATGAGCAGTTCTTC
CASSLISGQRGNEQFF
>NA|NA|TRBJ1-1|TRBV5-1
TGCGCCAGCGGAGTAGGTGGGGATAACCCACAAGGGGAAGCTTTCTTT
CASGVGGDNPQGEAFF
>NA|NA|TRBJ1-2|TRBV5-1
TGCGCCAGCAGCTTGTTCAGCTCCTATGGCTACACCTTC
CASSLFSSYGYTF